The sequence of this TCR beta chain was determined in a study of long-term antiretroviral therapy in people with HIV. Study-level results: ART preceded a rise in diversity that nonetheless stayed lower than in transplant donor controls. Narrower CDR3 length ranges marked HIV repertoires relative to controls.

To note about this clone: What it recognizes is unknown.

The run of the v3.0 immunoSEQ assay was at survey level. Clones were sequenced by immunoSEQ multiplex PCR, and TCRdb holds only the in-frame ones, with some missing. The table has approximately 36,000 clones, roughly 87% seen once. The clonotype comes from a young man with HIV. The starting material was unsorted PBMCs, obtained 0.6 years after starting antiretroviral therapy.

In DNA form, the CDR3 reads TGTGCCATCAGAGGAGGATGGGAAGGGGGGACTCTTGAAGCTTTCTTT. Translation gives CAIRGGWEGGTLEAFF. The gene calls are TRBV10-3 and TRBJ1-1; D is perhaps TRBD1 (6 bases). Germline loops: CDR1 ENHRY, CDR2 SYGVKD. V dropped 6 bases and J dropped 7 bases, with 24 bases sitting between them. This CDR3 spans 16 amino acids.